The 2 T cell receptor beta chains below come from one sample, sequenced in a study of cytomegalovirus exposure and HLA in healthy donors. The primer mix had 60 Vbeta and 13 Jbeta primers. Here immunoSEQ multiplex PCR was the method, and the copy in TCRdb shows in-frame clones only, minus some. Found here are roughly 100,000 clones, just under 80% of them singletons; the top ten hold about 5.8%. The sequenced sample consisted of PBMCs. Receptors were obtained from a male donor in good health and CMV-seronegative.

This chain's CDR3 is CASADRAAYEQYF. As DNA, the CDR3 is TGTGCCAGCGCTGACAGGGCGGCCTACGAGCAGTACTTC. The chain couples TRBV27 to TRBJ2-7, with TRBD1 matching over 7 bases. Germline CDR1 MNHEY, CDR2 SMNVEV (reference sequence). The V and J ends lost 8 bases and 2 bases, in that order; junction bases with no gene match: 6. This CDR3 has 13 amino acids.

V usage is TRBV21-1 and J usage is TRBJ2-3; TRBD1 is taken as the D call from the table, unchecked against the DNA. TRBV21-1 is a pseudogene segment. The CDR3 is 15 amino acids. CDR3 DNA sequence: TGTGCCAGCAGCAAAAGGAGACAGGACACAGATACGCAGTATTTT. Its translation: CASSKRRQDTDTQYF.